This T cell receptor beta chain was obtained from a study of CD8+CD57+ T cells in acquired aplastic anemia. Profiles of TCR beta VDJ and CDR3 were generated from a genomic DNA template. TCRdb used MiXCR to reprocess the reads, holding one entry per CDR3 protein. The data contain about 190,000 distinct CDR3 sequences, 54% of them singletons. From germline, CDR1 is SGHTA and CDR2 FQGNSA. The CDR3 contains 13 residues. With 3 bases clipped from V and 11 bases from J, the junction kept 6 bases outside the gene matches. Study findings and constraints: Patient and control CD8+ Simpson's diversity was not significantly different.

This clonotype was observed many times. Its antigen is not identified. Source material: sorted CD4+, CD8+, or CD8+CD57+ T cells (not recorded which) from PBMCs. The TCR sequence derives from a human donor in good health, serving as a control. The rearrangement uses TRBV7-2 and TRBJ1-1; 10 nucleotides agree with TRBD1. CDR3 in DNA: TGTGCCAGCAGCTTCGACAGGGGGCGCGCGGCTTTCTTT. Protein: CASSFDRGRAAFF.